What follows are 13 T cell receptor beta chains derived from one specimen sequenced in a study of regulatory T cells. Study results and caveats: Hydrophobic residues at CDR3 positions 6 and 7 were enriched in conventional CD4+ T cells of CD3G-deficient patients.

Primers: 52 TRBV forward and 13 TRBJ reverse. The table came from immunoSEQ multiplex PCR; TCRdb's copy has only in-frame clones and leaves some out. This repertoire shows over 20,000 clones, over 75% found once; its top ten account for roughly 1.3%. Antigens of these TCRs are unknown. Sequenced input: conventional CD4+ T cells sorted from blood. The receptors stem from a child younger than 18 with CD3G deficiency.

The genes are TRBV6-1 and TRBJ1-2; 7 nucleotides line up with TRBD1. This CDR3 spans 11 amino acids. The germline gives CDR1 MNHNS, CDR2 SASEGT. Losses at the gene ends were 6 bases for V and 10 bases for J; bases not matched to a gene: 5. CDR3: CASRRTGDYTF. The CDR3 DNA is TGTGCCAGCAGGCGGACAGGTGACTACACCTTC.

This rearrangement joins TRBV6-1 to TRBJ2-4; 9 positions match TRBD2. The ends lost 8 bases at V and 7 bases at J; junction bases unmatched: 6. This CDR3 has 13 residues. From germline, CDR1 is MNHNS and CDR2 SASEGT. CDR3 coding DNA: TGTGCCAGCTCCGGCGGGAGGGTTAACATTCAGTACTTC. It translates to CASSGGRVNIQYF.

The V and J genes are TRBV25-1 and TRBJ2-1, with D maybe TRBD2 (5 bases). In germline, CDR1 is MGHDK, CDR2 SYGVNS. V lost 4 bases and J 9 bases, leaving 10 bases between the germline ends. The CDR3 is made up of 12 amino acids. For the CDR3, the DNA is TGTGCCAGCAGTGGGGCGGGTGGTGAGCAGTTCTTC. It encodes CASSGAGGEQFF.

The rearrangement uses TRBV28 and TRBJ2-5; 7 bases are a match to TRBD2. Trimming removed 3 bases from V and 3 bases from J; junction bases left unmatched: 10. Germline values: CDR1 MDHEN, CDR2 SYDVKM. CDR3 size: 16 residues. The CDR3 bases are TGTGCCAGCAGTTTGGGGGGAGGGCTAGGGGAAGAGACCCAGTACTTC. Amino acid sequence: CASSLGGGLGEETQYF.

The chain links TRBV11-2 to TRBJ1-1; D perhaps matches TRBD1 (5 bases). The CDR3 sequence is 13 residues long. The germline V and J ends were trimmed by 3 bases and 3 bases, with 8 bases remaining between them. Germline CDR1 and CDR2: SGHAT and FQNNGV. The CDR3 coding sequence is TGTGCCAGCAGCTTCAGGGTGGACACTGAAGCTTTCTTT. It translates to CASSFRVDTEAFF.

The chain is built from TRBV28 and TRBJ2-7, with 9 bases that match TRBD1. CDR1 and CDR2 from the germline V gene are MDHEN and SYDVKM. This CDR3 comprises 15 residues. The V and J ends lost 6 bases and 2 bases, in that order; junction bases with no gene match: 8. The CDR3 loop is CASSRGQGPPYEQYF. The CDR3 DNA reads TGTGCCAGCAGCCGAGGACAGGGGCCCCCCTACGAGCAGTACTTC.

The rearrangement joins TRBV4-1 to TRBJ1-4; D possibly corresponds to TRBD1 (6 bases). CDR1 is MGHRA and CDR2 is YSYEKL in the germline V gene. Deletions cut 3 bases from V and 2 bases from J, with 16 bases between. This CDR3 comprises 17 residues. CDR3 bases: TGCGCCAGCAGCCATACTCACAGGGAGAAGACTAATGAAAAACTGTTTTTT. Protein: CASSHTHREKTNEKLFF.

This clone was observed a single time. V is TRBV28 and J is TRBJ2-5; 9 bases are a match to TRBD1. Judging by the DNA end, TRBJ2-7 fits better; the J call may be wrong. In germline, CDR1 is MDHEN, CDR2 SYDVKM. The CDR3 spans 13 residues. CDR3 nucleotides: TGTGCCAGCAGTGCCAACAGGGGGCTCGAGCAGTACTTC. Its protein product is CASSANRGLEQYF.

The chain recombines TRBV7-8 with TRBJ2-7; TRBD2 is a possible D gene (6 bases). The V and J ends lost 4 bases and 6 bases respectively, with 13 bases between them. Germline V gene sequence: CDR1 SGHVS, CDR2 FQNEAQ. The CDR3 length is 13 residues. The CDR3: CASSSTSQTEQYF. The CDR3 DNA reads as TGTGCCAGCAGCTCTACTAGCCAGACCGAGCAGTACTTC.

The gene calls are TRBV19 and TRBJ2-3; the D gene is possibly TRBD2 (6 bases). The CDR3 runs to 14 residues. The V gene lost 4 bases and the J gene lost 6 bases, with 14 bases spanning the gap. Germline values: CDR1 LNHDA, CDR2 SQIVND (reference sequence). The DNA for the CDR3 is TGTGCCAGTAGTAGGCGGGACCCGCAGGATACGCAGTATTTT. Translating it yields CASSRRDPQDTQYF.

This chain connects TRBV14 to TRBJ2-4; D is ambiguous. Trimming removed 0 bases from V and 14 bases from J, with 8 bases in between. The CDR3 totals 11 residues. Germline CDR1 SGHDN, CDR2 FVKESK. CDR3 sequence: CASSQETFKYF. The CDR3 region has the DNA TGTGCCAGCAGCCAAGAGACATTTAAGTACTTC.

This clone has more than one count but fewer than ten. The chain recombines TRBV5-1 with TRBJ2-3; 8 bases agree with TRBD2. J lost 5 bases, V lost 1 base, and 6 bases had no gene match. CDR3 length equals 15 residues. From germline, CDR1 is SGHRS and CDR2 YFSETQ. CDR3 protein: CASSLRAGVKDTQYF. As DNA, the CDR3 is TGCGCCAGCAGCTTGCGAGCGGGAGTTAAAGATACGCAGTATTTT.

The CDR3 coding sequence is TGTGCCAGCGGGACAGGGGGCAGGCCCGGGGAGCTGTTTTTT. This gives the protein CASGTGGRPGELFF. V is TRBV19 and J is TRBJ2-2; 12 nucleotides match TRBD1. The V and J ends lost 9 bases and 6 bases, in that order; junction bases with no gene match: 5. The CDR3 length is 14 residues. Per germline, CDR1 LNHDA and CDR2 SQIVND (reference sequence). Looking up the rest from reference TRBV19 and TRBJ2-2 gives the full variable domain: DGGITQSPKYLFRKEGQNVTLSCEQNLNHDAMYWYRQDPGQGLRLIYYSQIVNDFQKGDIAEGYSVSREKKESFPLTVTSAQKNPTAFYLCASGTGGRPGELFFGEGSRLTVL.